Listed below are T cell receptor beta chains from one sample, sequenced in a study of T cells in localized non-small cell lung cancer. Assay used: immunoSEQ multiplex PCR; TCRdb lists only in-frame clones, some missing. This table holds roughly 20,000 clones, about four fifths found once. Sequenced material: peripheral blood, taken before any cancer treatment. All receptors derive from a man between 40 and 70 years old with stage I lung adenocarcinoma. The conserved cysteine and the conserved F or W are not part of the CDR3 here.

j_gene: TRBJ2-4; v_gene: TRBV7-2; CDR3aa: ASSPGQGAYIQY
j_gene: TRBJ2-5; v_gene: TRBV5-1; CDR3aa: ASSLAASGGLMQETQY
j_gene: TRBJ2-5; v_gene: TRBV6-1; CDR3aa: ASSDSGSKTQY
j_gene: TRBJ2-7; v_gene: TRBV4-3; CDR3aa: ASSRTTASSYEQY
j_gene: TRBJ2-1; v_gene: TRBV6-1; CDR3aa: ASSGAGLNEQF
j_gene: TRBJ2-1; v_gene: TRBV5-1; CDR3aa: ASSLAPPTSGTQF
j_gene: TRBJ2-1; v_gene: TRBV11-3; CDR3aa: ASSSGGTSGSNEQF
j_gene: TRBJ2-1; v_gene: TRBV2; CDR3aa: ASSLDYNEQF
j_gene: TRBJ2-2; v_gene: TRBV7-6; CDR3aa: ASSNQGARTGELF
j_gene: TRBJ2-1; v_gene: TRBV10-2; CDR3aa: ASSAASDYNEQF
j_gene: TRBJ2-7; v_gene: TRBV5-6; CDR3aa: ASSLGLAGFGSYEQY
j_gene: TRBJ2-3; v_gene: TRBV7-2; CDR3aa: ASSFYSGDTQY
j_gene: TRBJ2-2; v_gene: TRBV28; CDR3aa: ASSPYTGELF
j_gene: TRBJ2-5; v_gene: TRBV5-1; CDR3aa: ASSPQGHRQETQY
j_gene: TRBJ1-3; v_gene: TRBV2; CDR3aa: ASTGVWGHSGNTIY
j_gene: TRBJ1-2; v_gene: TRBV7-2; CDR3aa: ASSLQGEAYGYT
j_gene: TRBJ2-7; v_gene: TRBV11-2; CDR3aa: ASRLAGDEQY
j_gene: TRBJ1-5; v_gene: TRBV28; CDR3aa: ASSHYDRGQGQPQH
j_gene: TRBJ1-2; v_gene: TRBV7-9; CDR3aa: ASSLDPVGGYT
j_gene: TRBJ2-1; v_gene: TRBV6-5; CDR3aa: ASSQTGSAYNEQF
j_gene: TRBJ1-4; v_gene: TRBV18; CDR3aa: ASSRQGSNEKLF
j_gene: TRBJ2-3; v_gene: TRBV6-5; CDR3aa: ASRQGLADTQY
j_gene: TRBJ1-1; v_gene: TRBV6-5; CDR3aa: ASSLNGGAEAF
j_gene: TRBJ1-1; v_gene: TRBV6-5; CDR3aa: ASTRSLLTEAF
j_gene: TRBJ2-7; v_gene: TRBV6-1; CDR3aa: ASNLDRSEQY
j_gene: TRBJ2-7; v_gene: TRBV2; CDR3aa: ASSETGRGYEQY
j_gene: TRBJ2-2; v_gene: TRBV18; CDR3aa: ASSPPSRTGELF
j_gene: TRBJ2-1; v_gene: TRBV7-2; CDR3aa: ASSLVVWDRKEQF
j_gene: TRBJ2-5; v_gene: TRBV4-1; CDR3aa: ASSQDGGREETQY
j_gene: TRBJ2-2; v_gene: TRBV7-9; CDR3aa: ASSTTQGTGELF
j_gene: TRBJ2-7; v_gene: TRBV7-2; CDR3aa: ASSVSRDRFSYEQY
j_gene: TRBJ2-5; v_gene: TRBV12-2; CDR3aa: ASRQWGGQY
j_gene: TRBJ1-5; v_gene: TRBV28; CDR3aa: ASSPLDLAHRPQH
j_gene: TRBJ2-5; v_gene: TRBV5-1; CDR3aa: ASSLVAGQETRY
j_gene: TRBJ2-5; v_gene: TRBV7-7; CDR3aa: ASSQGLAGRQETQY
j_gene: TRBJ1-2; v_gene: TRBV6-5; CDR3aa: ATLRDSWGYT
j_gene: TRBJ1-5; v_gene: TRBV28; CDR3aa: ASSFSGFAPNNQPQH
j_gene: TRBJ2-7; v_gene: TRBV5-1; CDR3aa: ASSLGPGADEQY
j_gene: TRBJ2-1; v_gene: TRBV4-2; CDR3aa: ASSQGTTSYNEQF
j_gene: TRBJ1-1; v_gene: TRBV6-6; CDR3aa: ASRDGQAPEAF
j_gene: TRBJ1-5; v_gene: TRBV7-2; CDR3aa: ASSLRGRYGQYSNQPQH
j_gene: TRBJ2-2; v_gene: TRBV28; CDR3aa: ASSSTGTGESGELF